This T cell receptor beta chain was found in a study of cytomegalovirus exposure and HLA in healthy donors. The V and J ends lost 3 bases and 0 bases respectively, with 9 bases between them. Germline CDR1 MNHEY, CDR2 SVGAGI. The CDR3 covers 16 residues. Among the 120 or so subjects of the validation cohort, separate from the approximately 700-subject first cohort, were the donors. Study-wide results and caveats: Listed as cytomegalovirus-associated were 150 to 200 TCR beta chains. Subsequent analysis of the roughly 120 validation repertoires found a tendency for first-cohort TCR clusters to co-occur. It was confirmed in vitro that a few of the CMV-associated chains were specific for CMV antigens.

Worth noting for this clone: Its matching antigen is unknown.

Clones were read by immunoSEQ multiplex PCR, and TCRdb kept only the in-frame ones, dropping some. The sample consists of about 110,000 clones, about 85% of them appearing once. Specimen: PBMCs. This chain links TRBV6-5 with TRBJ2-6; D unclear. This clonotype originated in a woman between 18 and 29 years old in good health and CMV-seropositive. The CDR3 coding sequence is TGTGCCAGCAGTTATTCGAGCGCCTCTGGGGCCAACGTCCTGACTTTC. Its translation is CASSYSSASGANVLTF.